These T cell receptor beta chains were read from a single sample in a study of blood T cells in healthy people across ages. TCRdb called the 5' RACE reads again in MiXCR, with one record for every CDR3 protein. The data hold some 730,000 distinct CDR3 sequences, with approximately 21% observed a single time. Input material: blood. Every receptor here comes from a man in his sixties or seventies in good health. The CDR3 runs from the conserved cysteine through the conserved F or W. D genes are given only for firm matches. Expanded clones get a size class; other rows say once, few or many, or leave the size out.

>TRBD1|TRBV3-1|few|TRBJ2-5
CASSYGTGEETQHF
TGTGCCAGCAGCTATGGGACAGGGGAAGAGACCCAGCACTTC
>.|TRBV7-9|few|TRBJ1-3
CASSLAGTEYSGNTIYF
TGTGCCAGCAGCTTAGCTGGGACCGAATACTCTGGAAACACCATATATTTT
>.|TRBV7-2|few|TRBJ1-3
CASRVQSSGNTIYF
TGTGCCAGCAGGGTTCAGAGTTCTGGAAACACCATATATTTT
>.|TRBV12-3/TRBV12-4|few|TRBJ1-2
CASRAGRLNYGYTF
TGTGCCAGCAGGGCCGGACGGTTAAACTATGGCTACACCTTC
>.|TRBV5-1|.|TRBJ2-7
CASSGTGLGPYEQYF
TGCGCCAGCAGCGGAACAGGACTGGGGCCCTACGAGCAGTACTTC
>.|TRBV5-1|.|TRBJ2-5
CASSLDTGFQETQYF
TGCGCCAGCAGCTTGGACACAGGGTTCCAAGAGACCCAGTACTTC
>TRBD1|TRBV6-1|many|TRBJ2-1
CASIGGQVDNEQFF
TGTGCCAGCATTGGGGGACAGGTCGACAATGAGCAGTTCTTC
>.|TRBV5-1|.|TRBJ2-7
CASSPGTVSSYEQYF
TGCGCCAGCAGCCCTGGGACCGTTAGCTCCTACGAGCAGTACTTC
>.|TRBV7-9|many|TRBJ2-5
CASSLLQGGETQYF
TGTGCCAGCAGCTTACTGCAGGGTGGAGAGACCCAGTACTTC
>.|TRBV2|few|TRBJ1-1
CASSATTGSTEAFF
TGTGCCAGCAGTGCTACTACAGGGAGCACTGAAGCTTTCTTT
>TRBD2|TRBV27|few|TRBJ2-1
CASSSLSGNGYNEQFF
TGTGCCAGCAGTTCGCTTAGCGGGAACGGGTACAATGAGCAGTTCTTC
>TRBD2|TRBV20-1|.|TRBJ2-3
CSASMGSGGTDTQYF
TGCAGTGCTAGTATGGGTAGCGGGGGTACAGATACGCAGTATTTT
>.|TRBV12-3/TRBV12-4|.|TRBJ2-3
CASSFSWESSTDTQYF
TGTGCCAGCAGTTTTTCATGGGAGTCTAGCACAGATACGCAGTATTTT
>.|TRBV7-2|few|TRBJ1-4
CASSPGLSYEKLFF
TGTGCCAGCAGCCCCGGACTGAGTTACGAAAAACTGTTTTTT
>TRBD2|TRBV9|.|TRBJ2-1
CASSARLAEYNEQFF
TGTGCCAGCAGCGCCCGACTAGCGGAGTACAATGAGCAGTTCTTC
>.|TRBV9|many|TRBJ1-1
CASSFRAENTEAFF
TGTGCCAGCAGCTTTCGGGCCGAGAACACTGAAGCTTTCTTT
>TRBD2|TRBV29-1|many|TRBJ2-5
CSALGLAGETQYF
TGCAGCGCCTTGGGTCTAGCGGGAGAGACCCAGTACTTC
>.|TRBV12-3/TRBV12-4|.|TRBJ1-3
CASSSSGNPSGNTIYF
TGTGCCAGCAGCTCGTCGGGAAATCCCTCTGGAAACACCATATATTTT
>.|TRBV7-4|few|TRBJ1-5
CARTRGQPQHF
TGTGCCAGGACAAGAGGTCAGCCCCAGCATTTT
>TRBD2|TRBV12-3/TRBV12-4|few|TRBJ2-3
CASSQAGGPGDTQYF
TGTGCCAGCAGCCAAGCGGGGGGTCCGGGAGATACGCAGTATTTT
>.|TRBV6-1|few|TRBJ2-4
CASSDLNTRVNIQYF
TGTGCCAGCAGTGACCTGAACACGAGAGTCAACATTCAGTACTTC
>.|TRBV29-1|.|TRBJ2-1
CSVGRLVSYNEQFF
TGCAGCGTCGGACGCCTAGTCTCCTACAATGAGCAGTTCTTC
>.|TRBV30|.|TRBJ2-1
CAWTGVSHNEQFF
TGTGCCTGGACTGGGGTGTCCCACAATGAGCAGTTCTTC
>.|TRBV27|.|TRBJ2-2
CASSLTSPTIPGELFF
TGTGCCAGCAGTCTAACAAGCCCAACCATCCCCGGGGAGCTGTTTTTT
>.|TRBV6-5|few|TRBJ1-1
CASGSGGHTEAFF
TGTGCCAGCGGGAGTGGGGGACACACTGAAGCTTTCTTT
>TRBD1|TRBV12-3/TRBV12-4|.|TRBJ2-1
CASSPGGAIREQFF
TGTGCCAGCAGTCCAGGGGGCGCGATCCGGGAGCAGTTCTTC
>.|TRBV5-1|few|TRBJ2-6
CASSPIRQGANVLTF
TGCGCCAGCAGCCCCATAAGGCAGGGGGCCAACGTCCTGACTTTC
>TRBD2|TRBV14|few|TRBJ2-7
CASSRQLAGAYEQYF
TGTGCCAGCAGCCGCCAACTAGCGGGGGCCTACGAGCAGTACTTC
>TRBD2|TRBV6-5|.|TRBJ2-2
CASVGGGGTGELFF
TGTGCCAGCGTAGGAGGCGGGGGCACCGGGGAGCTGTTTTTT
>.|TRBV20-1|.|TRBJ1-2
CSASIRYRGYTF
TGCAGTGCTAGCATTCGGTACCGGGGCTACACCTTC
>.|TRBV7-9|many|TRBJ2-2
CASSLATGELFF
TGTGCCAGCAGCTTAGCCACCGGGGAGCTGTTTTTT
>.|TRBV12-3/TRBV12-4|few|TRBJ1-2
CASSFLREHGYTF
TGTGCCAGCAGTTTTCTCAGGGAACATGGCTACACCTTC